This is a list of T cell receptor beta chains from one sample in a study of molecular identifiers for immune sequencing clone quantification. MiXCR, run by TCRdb on the PCR reads, gives a single entry per CDR3 protein. The table has under 600,000 distinct CDR3 sequences, 20% to 25% seen once. The sequencing sample was made of naive CD8+ T cells from blood, with Jurkat cell RNA spiked in. The receptors were gathered from a human donor in good health. Some libraries in this study had Jurkat cell RNA spiked in. Both conserved end residues are part of each CDR3. D genes are given only for firm matches.

v_gene	j_gene	d_gene	CDR3aa
TRBV28	TRBJ2-3	TRBD2	CASSERSGSVLNTQYF
TRBV4-1	TRBJ2-7	TRBD1	CASSQELGDRLAEQYF
TRBV4-1	TRBJ2-3	TRBD2	CASSLYAGTSGNTDTQYF
TRBV10-3	TRBJ1-1	NA	CAIGVDGLPVNTEAFF
TRBV20-1	TRBJ2-3	NA	CSAQPLLGVKADTQYF
TRBV5-1	TRBJ2-3	TRBD2	CASRGRGGTDTQYF
TRBV4-1	TRBJ2-3	NA	CASSQPADTQYF
TRBV19	TRBJ2-3	TRBD2	CASKGFPGLAGQSTDTQYF
TRBV5-6	TRBJ2-4	NA	CASSLRGPKNIQYF
TRBV20-1	TRBJ2-7	NA	CSARSGHPYEQYF
TRBV5-4	TRBJ2-7	NA	CASSTRELSYEQYF
TRBV9	TRBJ2-7	TRBD1	CASSVEDRGYEQYF
TRBV30	TRBJ2-7	TRBD1	CAWTGTGSYEQCF
TRBV7-9	TRBJ1-2	NA	CASSSYDSFDYGYTF
TRBV5-1	TRBJ2-3	NA	CASSLIGGTDTQYF
TRBV19	TRBJ1-1	NA	CASSRDLQSSNTEAFF
TRBV2	TRBJ2-2	TRBD2	CASKSTSGRANTGELFF
TRBV7-9	TRBJ1-5	NA	CASSSQGAQHF
TRBV7-9	TRBJ1-4	NA	CASSGYRKFDEKLFF
TRBV4-2	TRBJ1-1	NA	CASSPGEGGFMNTEAFF
TRBV11-3	TRBJ1-1	NA	CASSSRTDGSTEAFF
TRBV7-9	TRBJ1-1	NA	CSSSHPSKTEAFF
TRBV4-1	TRBJ2-7	NA	CASRGEAYEQYF
TRBV30	TRBJ2-7	NA	CAWSPDREQYF